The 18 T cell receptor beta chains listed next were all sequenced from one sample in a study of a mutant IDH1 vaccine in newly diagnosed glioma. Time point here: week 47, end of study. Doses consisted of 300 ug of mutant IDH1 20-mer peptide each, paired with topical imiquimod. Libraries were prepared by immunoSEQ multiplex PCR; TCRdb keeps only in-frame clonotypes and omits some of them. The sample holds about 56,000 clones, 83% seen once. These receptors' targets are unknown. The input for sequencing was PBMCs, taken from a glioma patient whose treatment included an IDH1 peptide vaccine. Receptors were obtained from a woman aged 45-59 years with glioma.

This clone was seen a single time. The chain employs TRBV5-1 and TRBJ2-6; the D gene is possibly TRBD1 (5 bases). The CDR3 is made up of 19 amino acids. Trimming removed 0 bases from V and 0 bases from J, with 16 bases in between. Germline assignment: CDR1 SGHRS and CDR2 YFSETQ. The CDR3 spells CASSLARVGRDSGANVLTF. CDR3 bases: TGCGCCAGCAGCTTGGCCCGAGTAGGCAGGGACTCTGGGGCCAACGTCCTGACTTTC.

The CDR3 DNA follows: TGTGCCAGTAGTATCTACAGGCGGGAAGGCTACACCTTC. Encoded protein: CASSIYRREGYTF. The rearrangement links TRBV19 to TRBJ1-2, with D maybe TRBD1 (5 bases). Germline values: CDR1 LNHDA, CDR2 SQIVND (reference sequence). The germline V and J ends were trimmed by 3 bases and 8 bases, with 13 bases remaining between them. The CDR3 contains 13 residues.

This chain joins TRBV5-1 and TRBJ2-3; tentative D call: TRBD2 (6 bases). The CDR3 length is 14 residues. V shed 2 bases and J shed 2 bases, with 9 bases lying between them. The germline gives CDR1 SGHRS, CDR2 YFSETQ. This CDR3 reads CASSFGGFTDTQYF. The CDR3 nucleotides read TGCGCCAGCAGCTTTGGAGGGTTCACAGATACGCAGTATTTT.

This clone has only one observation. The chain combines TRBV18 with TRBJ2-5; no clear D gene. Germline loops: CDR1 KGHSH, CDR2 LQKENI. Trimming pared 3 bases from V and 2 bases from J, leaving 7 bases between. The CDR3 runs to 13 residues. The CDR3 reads CASSPEQQETQYF. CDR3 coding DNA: TGTGCCAGCTCACCCGAACAGCAAGAGACCCAGTACTTC.

Here the CDR3 reads CASSDAGGLGETQYF. CDR3 DNA sequence: TGTGCCAGCAGCGATGCAGGGGGTTTGGGGGAGACCCAGTACTTC. This chain links TRBV9 with TRBJ2-5, with 7 bases that match TRBD1. Germline V gene lookup returns CDR1 SGDLS and CDR2 YYNGEE. V trimming: 3 bases; J trimming: 5 bases; junction bases outside the gene matches: 10. CDR3 length: 15 amino acids.

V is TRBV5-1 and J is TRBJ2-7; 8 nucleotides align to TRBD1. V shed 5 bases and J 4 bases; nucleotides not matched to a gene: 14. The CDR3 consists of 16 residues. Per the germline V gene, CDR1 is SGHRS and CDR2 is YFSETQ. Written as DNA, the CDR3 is TGCGCCAGCAGTCCGAGTCTAGGACAGGGAACGTACGAGCAGTACTTC. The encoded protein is CASSPSLGQGTYEQYF.

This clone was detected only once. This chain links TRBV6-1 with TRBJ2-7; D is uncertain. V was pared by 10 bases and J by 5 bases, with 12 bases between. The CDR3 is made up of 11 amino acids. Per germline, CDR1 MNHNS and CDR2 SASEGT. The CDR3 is CATLRLDEQYF. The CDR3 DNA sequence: TGTGCCACCCTTCGGTTGGACGAGCAGTACTTC.

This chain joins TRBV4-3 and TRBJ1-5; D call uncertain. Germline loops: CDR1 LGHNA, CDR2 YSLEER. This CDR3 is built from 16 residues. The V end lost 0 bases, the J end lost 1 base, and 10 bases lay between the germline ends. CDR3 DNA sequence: TGCGCCAGCAGCCAAGAGGGCCGCTTGAGCAATCAGCCCCAGCATTTT. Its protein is CASSQEGRLSNQPQHF.

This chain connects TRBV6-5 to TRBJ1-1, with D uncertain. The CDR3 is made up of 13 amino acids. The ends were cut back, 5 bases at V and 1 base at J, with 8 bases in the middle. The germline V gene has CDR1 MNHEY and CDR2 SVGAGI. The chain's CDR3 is CASSPTRNTEAFF. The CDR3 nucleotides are TGTGCCAGCAGTCCGACGAGGAACACTGAAGCTTTCTTT.

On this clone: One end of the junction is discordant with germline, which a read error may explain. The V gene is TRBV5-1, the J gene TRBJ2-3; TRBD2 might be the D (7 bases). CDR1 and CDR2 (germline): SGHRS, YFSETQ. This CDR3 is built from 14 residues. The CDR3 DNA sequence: TGCGCCAGCAGCTCTCCGGGGGGCACAAATACGCAGTATTTT. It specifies CASSSPGGTNTQYF.

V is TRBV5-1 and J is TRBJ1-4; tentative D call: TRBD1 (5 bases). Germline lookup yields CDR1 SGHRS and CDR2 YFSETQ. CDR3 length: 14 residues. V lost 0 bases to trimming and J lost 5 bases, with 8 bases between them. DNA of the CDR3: TGCGCCAGCAGCTTGGGACAGATGAATGAAAAACTGTTTTTT. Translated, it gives CASSLGQMNEKLFF.

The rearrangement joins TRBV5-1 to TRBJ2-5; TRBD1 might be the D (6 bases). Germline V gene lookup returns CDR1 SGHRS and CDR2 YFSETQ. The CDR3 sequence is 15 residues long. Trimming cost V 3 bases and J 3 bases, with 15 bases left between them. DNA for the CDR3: TGCGCCAGCAGCTCTGGATCGGGACACGAAGAGACCCAGTACTTC. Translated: CASSSGSGHEETQYF.

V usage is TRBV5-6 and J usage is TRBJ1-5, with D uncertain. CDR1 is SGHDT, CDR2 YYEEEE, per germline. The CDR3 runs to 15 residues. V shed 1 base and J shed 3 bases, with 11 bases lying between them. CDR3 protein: CASSLYGGDNQPQHF. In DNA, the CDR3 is TGTGCCAGCAGCTTGTACGGCGGTGACAATCAGCCCCAGCATTTT. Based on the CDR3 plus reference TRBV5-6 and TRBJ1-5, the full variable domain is DAGVTQSPTHLIKTRGQQVTLRCSPKSGHDTVSWYQQALGQGPQFIFQYYEEEERQRGNFPDRFSGHQFPNYSSELNVNALLLGDSALYLCASSLYGGDNQPQHFGDGTRLSIL.

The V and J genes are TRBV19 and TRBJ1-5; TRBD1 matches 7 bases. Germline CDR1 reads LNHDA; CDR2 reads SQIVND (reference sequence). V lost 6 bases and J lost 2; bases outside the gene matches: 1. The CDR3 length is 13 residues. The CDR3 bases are TGTGCCAGTAGCGACAGGGGCAATCAGCCCCAGCATTTT. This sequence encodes CASSDRGNQPQHF.

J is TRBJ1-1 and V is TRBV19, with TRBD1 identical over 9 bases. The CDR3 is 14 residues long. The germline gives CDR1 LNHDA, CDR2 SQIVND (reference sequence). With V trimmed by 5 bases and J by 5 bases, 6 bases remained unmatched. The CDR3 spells CASSSQGAWTEAFF. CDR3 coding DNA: TGTGCCAGTAGTTCACAGGGGGCATGGACTGAAGCTTTCTTT. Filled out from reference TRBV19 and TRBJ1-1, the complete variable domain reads DGGITQSPKYLFRKEGQNVTLSCEQNLNHDAMYWYRQDPGQGLRLIYYSQIVNDFQKGDIAEGYSVSREKKESFPLTVTSAQKNPTAFYLCASSSQGAWTEAFFGQGTRLTVV.

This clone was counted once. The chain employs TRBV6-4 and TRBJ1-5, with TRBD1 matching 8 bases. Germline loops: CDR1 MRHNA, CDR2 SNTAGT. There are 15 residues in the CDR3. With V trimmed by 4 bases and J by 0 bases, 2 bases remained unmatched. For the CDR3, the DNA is TGTGCCAGCAGTGCCACAGGGGGTAGCAATCAGCCCCAGCATTTT. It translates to CASSATGGSNQPQHF.

CDR3 bases: TGTGCCAGCAGCTTGATAGGGCCGTCGGTTGCCACCATATATTTT. It codes for CASSLIGPSVATIYF. This rearrangement joins TRBV5-8 to TRBJ1-3; D gene unclear. This CDR3 region has 15 residues. The ends were cut back, 1 base at V and 9 bases at J, with 17 bases in the middle. Germline-derived CDR1 and CDR2 are SGHTS and YDEGEE.

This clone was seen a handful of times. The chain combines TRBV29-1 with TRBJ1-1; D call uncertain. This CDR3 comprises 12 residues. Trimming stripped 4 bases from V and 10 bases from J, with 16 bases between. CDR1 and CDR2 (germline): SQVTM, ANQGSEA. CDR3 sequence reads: CSVVLMDSGAFF. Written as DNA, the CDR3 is TGCAGCGTTGTATTGATGGACTCGGGAGCTTTCTTT.